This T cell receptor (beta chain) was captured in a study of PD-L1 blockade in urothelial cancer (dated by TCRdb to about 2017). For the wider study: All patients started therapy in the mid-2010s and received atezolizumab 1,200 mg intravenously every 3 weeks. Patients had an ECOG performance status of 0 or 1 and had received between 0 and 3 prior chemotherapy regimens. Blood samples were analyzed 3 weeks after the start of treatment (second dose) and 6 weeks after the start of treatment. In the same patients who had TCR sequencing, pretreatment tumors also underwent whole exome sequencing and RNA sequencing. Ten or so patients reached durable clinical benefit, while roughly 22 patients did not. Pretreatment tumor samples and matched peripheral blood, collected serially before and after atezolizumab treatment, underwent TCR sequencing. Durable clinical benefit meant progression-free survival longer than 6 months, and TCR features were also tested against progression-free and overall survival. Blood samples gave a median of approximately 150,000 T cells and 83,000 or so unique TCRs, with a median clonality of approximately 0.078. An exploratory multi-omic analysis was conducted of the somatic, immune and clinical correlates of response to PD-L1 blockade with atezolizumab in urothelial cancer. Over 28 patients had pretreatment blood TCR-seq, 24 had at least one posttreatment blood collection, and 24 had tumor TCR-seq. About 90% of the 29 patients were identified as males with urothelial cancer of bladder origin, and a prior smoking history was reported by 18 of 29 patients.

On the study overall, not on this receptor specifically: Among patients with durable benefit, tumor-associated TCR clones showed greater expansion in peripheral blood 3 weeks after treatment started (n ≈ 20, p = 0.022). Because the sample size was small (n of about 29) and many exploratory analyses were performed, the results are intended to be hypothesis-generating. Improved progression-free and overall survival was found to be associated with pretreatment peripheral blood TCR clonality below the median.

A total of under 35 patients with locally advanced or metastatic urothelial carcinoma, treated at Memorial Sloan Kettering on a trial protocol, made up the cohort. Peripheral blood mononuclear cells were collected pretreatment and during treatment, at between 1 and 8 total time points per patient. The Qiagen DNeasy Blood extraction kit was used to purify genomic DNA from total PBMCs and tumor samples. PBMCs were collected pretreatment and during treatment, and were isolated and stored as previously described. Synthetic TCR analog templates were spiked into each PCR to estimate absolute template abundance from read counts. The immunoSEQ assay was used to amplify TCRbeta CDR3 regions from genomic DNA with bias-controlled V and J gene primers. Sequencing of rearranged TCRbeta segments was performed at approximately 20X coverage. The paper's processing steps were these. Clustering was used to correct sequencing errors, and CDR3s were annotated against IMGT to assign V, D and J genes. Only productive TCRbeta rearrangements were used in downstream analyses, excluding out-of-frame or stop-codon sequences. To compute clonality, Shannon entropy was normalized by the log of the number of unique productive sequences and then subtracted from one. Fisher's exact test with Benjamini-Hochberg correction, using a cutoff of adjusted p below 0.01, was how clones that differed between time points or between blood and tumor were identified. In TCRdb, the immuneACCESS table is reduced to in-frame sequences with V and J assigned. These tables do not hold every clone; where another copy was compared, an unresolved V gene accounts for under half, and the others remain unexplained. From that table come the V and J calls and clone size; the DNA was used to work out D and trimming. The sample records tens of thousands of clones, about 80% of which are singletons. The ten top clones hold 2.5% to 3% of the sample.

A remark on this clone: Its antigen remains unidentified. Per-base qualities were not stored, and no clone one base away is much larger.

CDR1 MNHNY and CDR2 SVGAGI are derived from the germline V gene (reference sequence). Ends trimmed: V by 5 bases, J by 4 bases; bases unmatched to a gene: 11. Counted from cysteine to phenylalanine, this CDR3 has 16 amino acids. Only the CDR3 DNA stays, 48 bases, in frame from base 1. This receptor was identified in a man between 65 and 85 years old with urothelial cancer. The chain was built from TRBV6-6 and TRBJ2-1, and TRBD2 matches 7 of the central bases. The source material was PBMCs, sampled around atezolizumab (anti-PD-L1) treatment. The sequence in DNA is TGTGCCAGCAGTCACGGAGGGAGGGGACCTTACAATGAGCAGTTCTTC. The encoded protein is CASSHGGRGPYNEQFF.